Sequencing of this T cell receptor (beta chain) was carried out in a study of molecular identifiers for immune sequencing clone quantification. The CDR3 sequence is 13 residues long. The V end was cut by 2 bases, the J end by 3 bases, with 7 bases between. With regard to this clonotype: With a much larger clone just one base away, this may be a read error.

TCRdb reprocessed the PCR reads with MiXCR, giving one entry per CDR3 protein. This sample has roughly 320,000 distinct CDR3 sequences, with roughly 23% found just once. The V gene is TRBV12-3 or TRBV12-4, the J gene TRBJ2-5; D unresolved. Sequenced material: naive CD8+ T cells from blood, with Jurkat cell RNA spiked in. As to subset: FACS-sorted CD8+CD4-CCR7+CD45RA+ naive T cells. This clonotype originated in a human donor in good health. Some libraries in this study had Jurkat cell RNA spiked in. CDR3 DNA sequence: TGTGCCAGCAGTTTACTAGGGAAAGAGACCCAGTACTTC. Its translation: CASSLLGKETQYF.